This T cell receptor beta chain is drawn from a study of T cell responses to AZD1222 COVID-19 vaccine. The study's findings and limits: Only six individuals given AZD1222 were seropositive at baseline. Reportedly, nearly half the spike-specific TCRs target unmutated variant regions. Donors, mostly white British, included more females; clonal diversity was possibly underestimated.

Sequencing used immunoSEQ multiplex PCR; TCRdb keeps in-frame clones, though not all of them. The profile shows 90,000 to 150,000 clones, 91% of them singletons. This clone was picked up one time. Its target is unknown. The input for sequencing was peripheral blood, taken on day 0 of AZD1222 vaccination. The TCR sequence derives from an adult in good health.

The CDR3 here is CASSIVGSPLHF. CDR3 DNA: TGTGCCAGTAGTATAGTAGGGTCACCCCTCCACTTT. The gene calls are TRBV19 and TRBJ1-6; no reliable D call. The V gene lost 1 base and the J gene lost 10 bases, with 5 bases spanning the gap. Germline CDR1 is LNHDA and CDR2 is SQIVND (reference sequence). The CDR3 sequence is 12 residues long.